This T cell receptor (beta chain) appears in the sequencing data of a study of control samples from healthy donors and cancer patients (dated by TCRdb to the early 2020s). There are 16 amino acids in the CDR3, from cysteine to phenylalanine inclusive. Only CDR3 DNA is held: 48 bases, read in frame from base 1. V and J are trimmed by 4 bases and 7 bases, and the gene matches miss 13 bases of the junction. The CDR1 and CDR2 encoded by the germline V gene are MDHEN and SYDVKM. The library was prepared using the immunoSEQ multiplex PCR assay. This is the immuneACCESS table as TCRdb keeps it, with only in-frame sequences that have V and J called. A part of the clones is gone; compared with another copy, unresolved V genes explain less than half, and the rest is unexplained. In all, the sample holds approximately 89,000 clones, and roughly 86% of those were seen once. 20% to 25% of the sample goes to the ten largest clones.

As concerns this clone: Its antigen is unknown. Per-base qualities were not stored, and no clone one base away is much larger.

The sequencing input was blood. This clonotype was obtained from a man aged 30-40 years in good health. The chain employs TRBV28 and TRBJ1-2, with TRBD1 identical over 9 junction bases. The CDR3 protein is CASSSSGTGKGGGYTF. The base sequence is TGTGCCAGCAGTTCCTCCGGGACAGGGAAGGGGGGTGGCTACACCTTC.